The entry below gives a single TCR beta chain sequence along with its context. Produced via immunoSEQ multiplex PCR; TCRdb's table is partial and in-frame only. The sample lists 60,000 to 70,000 clones, 80% to 85% seen once, with 2.5% to 4% in the top ten. Sample time point: pretreatment peripheral blood. It was locally advanced or metastatic urothelial carcinoma that patients had. These data come from a study of PD-L1 blockade in urothelial cancer. V lost 3 bases to trimming and J lost 1 base; unmatched junction nucleotides: 8. Germline V gene sequence: CDR1 LGHNT, CDR2 FRNRAP. This CDR3 is 16 amino acids long.

The rearrangement uses TRBV12-5 and TRBJ2-7; TRBD1 aligns across 8 bases. Specimen: PBMCs, collected around atezolizumab (anti-PD-L1) treatment. The TCR sequence derives from a man in his 70s with urothelial cancer. This CDR3 is CASGFPRQGRSYEQYF. CDR3 coding DNA: TGTGCTAGTGGTTTTCCACGACAGGGGCGATCCTACGAGCAGTACTTC.